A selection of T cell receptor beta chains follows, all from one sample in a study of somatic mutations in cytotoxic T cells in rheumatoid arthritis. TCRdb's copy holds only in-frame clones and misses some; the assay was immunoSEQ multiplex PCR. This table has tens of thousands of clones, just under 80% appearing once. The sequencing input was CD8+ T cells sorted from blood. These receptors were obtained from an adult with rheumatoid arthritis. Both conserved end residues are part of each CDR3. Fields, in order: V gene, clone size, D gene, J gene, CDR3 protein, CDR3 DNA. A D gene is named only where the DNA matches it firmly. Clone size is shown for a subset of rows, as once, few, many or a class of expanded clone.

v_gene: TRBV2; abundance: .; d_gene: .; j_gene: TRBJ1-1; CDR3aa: CASSAGRSTEAFF; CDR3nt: TGTGCCAGCAGTGCGGGGAGGAGCACTGAAGCTTTCTTT
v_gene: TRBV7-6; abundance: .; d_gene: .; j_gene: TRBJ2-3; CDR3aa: CASSLKGVDTQYF; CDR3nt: TGTGCCAGCAGTTTGAAGGGGGTAGATACGCAGTATTTT
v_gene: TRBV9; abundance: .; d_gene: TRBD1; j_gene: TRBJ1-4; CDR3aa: CASSPGTALLNEKLFF; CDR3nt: TGTGCCAGCAGCCCCGGGACAGCACTTCTTAATGAAAAACTGTTTTTT
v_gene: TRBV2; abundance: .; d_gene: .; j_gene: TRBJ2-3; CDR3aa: CASIWLLTSDTQYF; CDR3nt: TGTGCCAGCATCTGGCTCCTTACTTCAGATACGCAGTATTTT
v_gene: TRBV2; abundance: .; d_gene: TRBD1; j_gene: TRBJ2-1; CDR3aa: CASKRTGENNEQFF; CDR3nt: TGTGCCAGCAAGCGGACAGGAGAAAACAATGAGCAGTTCTTC
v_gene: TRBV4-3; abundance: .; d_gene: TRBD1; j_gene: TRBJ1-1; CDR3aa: CASSQDTTGGSRYTEAFF; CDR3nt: TGCGCCAGCAGCCAAGATACGACAGGGGGCTCTCGGTACACTGAAGCTTTCTTT
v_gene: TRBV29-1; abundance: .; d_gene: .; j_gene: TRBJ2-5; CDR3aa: CSAERETQYF; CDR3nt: TGCAGCGCTGAACGGGAGACCCAGTACTTC
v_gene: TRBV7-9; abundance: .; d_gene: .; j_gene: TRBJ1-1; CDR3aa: CASSFSGDTEAFF; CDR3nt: TGTGCCAGCAGCTTCTCGGGGGACACTGAAGCTTTCTTT
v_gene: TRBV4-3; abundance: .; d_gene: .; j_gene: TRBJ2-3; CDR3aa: CASSQDPLNQITQYF; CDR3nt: TGCGCCAGCAGCCAAGACCCCCTAAATCAGATAACGCAGTATTTT
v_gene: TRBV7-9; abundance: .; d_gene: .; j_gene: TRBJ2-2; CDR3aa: CASSIGDPNTGELFF; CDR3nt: TGTGCCAGCAGTATCGGGGACCCGAACACCGGGGAGCTGTTTTTT
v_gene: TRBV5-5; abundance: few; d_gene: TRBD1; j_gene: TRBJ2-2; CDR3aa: CASSNRGNGELFF; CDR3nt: TGTGCCAGCAGCAACAGGGGTAACGGGGAGCTGTTTTTT
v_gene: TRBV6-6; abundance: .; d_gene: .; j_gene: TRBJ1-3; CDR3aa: CASRVRSSGNTIYF; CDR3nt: TGTGCCAGCAGGGTTCGTTCCTCTGGAAACACCATATATTTT
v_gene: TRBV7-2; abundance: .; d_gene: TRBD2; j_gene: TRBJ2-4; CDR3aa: CASSQTSGLAKNIQYF; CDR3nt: TGTGCCAGCAGCCAGACTAGCGGCTTAGCCAAAAACATTCAGTACTTC
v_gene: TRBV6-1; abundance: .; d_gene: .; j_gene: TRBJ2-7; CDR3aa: CASSEVQGYEQYF; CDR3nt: TGTGCCAGCAGTGAAGTTCAGGGCTACGAGCAGTACTTC
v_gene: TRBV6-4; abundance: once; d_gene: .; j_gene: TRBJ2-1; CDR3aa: CASSVPTSTYEQFF; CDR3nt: TGTGCCAGCAGTGTCCCCACTAGCACCTATGAGCAGTTCTTC
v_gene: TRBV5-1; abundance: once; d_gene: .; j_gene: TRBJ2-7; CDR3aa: CASSLGDPYEQYF; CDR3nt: TGCGCCAGCAGCTTAGGGGACCCCTACGAGCAGTACTTC
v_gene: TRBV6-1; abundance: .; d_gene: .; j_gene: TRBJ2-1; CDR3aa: CASTMTYNEQFF; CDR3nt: TGTGCCAGCACCATGACCTACAATGAGCAGTTCTTC
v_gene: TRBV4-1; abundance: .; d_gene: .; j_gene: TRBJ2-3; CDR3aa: CASSLQSTDTQYF; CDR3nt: TGCGCCAGCAGCCTTCAATCCACAGATACGCAGTATTTT
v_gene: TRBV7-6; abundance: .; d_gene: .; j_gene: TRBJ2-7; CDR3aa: CASSLGSGTANEQYF; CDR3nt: TGTGCCAGCAGCTTAGGATCCGGGACGGCTAACGAGCAGTACTTC
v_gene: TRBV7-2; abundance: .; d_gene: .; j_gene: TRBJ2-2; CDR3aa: CASSTRGTTGELFF; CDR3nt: TGTGCCAGCAGCACCAGGGGAACCACCGGGGAGCTGTTTTTT
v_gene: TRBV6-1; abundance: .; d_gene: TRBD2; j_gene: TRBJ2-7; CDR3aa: CASSTSGASYEQYF; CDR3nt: TGTGCCAGCAGCACTAGCGGGGCCTCCTACGAGCAGTACTTC
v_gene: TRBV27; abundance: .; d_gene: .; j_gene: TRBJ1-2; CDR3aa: CASSSLPGVNYGYTF; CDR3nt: TGTGCCAGCAGTTCCCTCCCCGGAGTTAACTATGGCTACACCTTC
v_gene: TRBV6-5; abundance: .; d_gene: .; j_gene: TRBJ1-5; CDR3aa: CASSYSIYSNQPQHF; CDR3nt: TGTGCCAGCAGTTACTCGATTTATAGCAATCAGCCCCAGCATTTT
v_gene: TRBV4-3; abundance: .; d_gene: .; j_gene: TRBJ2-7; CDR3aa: CASSQEGAGSYEQYF; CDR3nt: TGCGCCAGCAGCCAAGAGGGGGCAGGTTCCTACGAGCAGTACTTC
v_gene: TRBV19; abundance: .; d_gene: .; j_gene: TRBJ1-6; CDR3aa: CASDPGIGSPLHF; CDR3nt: TGTGCCAGTGATCCGGGGATTGGGTCACCCCTCCACTTT
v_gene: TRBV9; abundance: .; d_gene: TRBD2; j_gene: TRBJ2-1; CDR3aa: CASSGAGGETYNEQFF; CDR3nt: TGTGCCAGCAGCGGAGCGGGGGGAGAGACTTACAATGAGCAGTTCTTC
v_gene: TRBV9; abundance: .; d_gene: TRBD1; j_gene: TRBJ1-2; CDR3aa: CASSEGQGGYGYTF; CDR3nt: TGTGCCAGCAGCGAAGGACAGGGTGGCTATGGCTACACCTTC
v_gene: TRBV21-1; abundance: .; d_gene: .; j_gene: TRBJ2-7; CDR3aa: CASDSYEQYF; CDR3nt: TGTGCCAGCGATTCCTACGAGCAGTACTTC
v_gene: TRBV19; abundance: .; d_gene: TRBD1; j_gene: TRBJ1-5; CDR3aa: CASTTSGTGDIWNQPQHF; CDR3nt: TGTGCCAGTACCACTTCTGGGACAGGGGATATATGGAATCAGCCCCAGCATTTT
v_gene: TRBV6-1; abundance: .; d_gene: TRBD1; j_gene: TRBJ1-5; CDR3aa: CASSERTGSNQPQHF; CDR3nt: TGTGCCAGCAGTGAGAGGACAGGGAGCAATCAGCCCCAGCATTTT
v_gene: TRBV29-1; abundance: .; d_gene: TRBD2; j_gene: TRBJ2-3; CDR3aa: CSVDGGGMGTDTQYF; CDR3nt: TGCAGCGTCGATGGGGGAGGGATGGGCACAGATACGCAGTATTTT
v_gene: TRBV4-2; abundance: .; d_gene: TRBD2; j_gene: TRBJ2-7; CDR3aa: CASSFGTSGSLYF; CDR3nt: TGTGCCAGCAGCTTCGGGACTAGCGGGTCCTTGTACTTC
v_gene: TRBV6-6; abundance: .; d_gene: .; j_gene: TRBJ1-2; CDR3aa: CASRSTAGYTF; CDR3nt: TGTGCCAGCAGGAGTACCGCGGGCTACACCTTC
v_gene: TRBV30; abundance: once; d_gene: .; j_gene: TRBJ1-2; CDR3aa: CAWIRIVDGYTF; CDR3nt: TGTGCCTGGATCCGCATTGTAGACGGCTACACCTTC
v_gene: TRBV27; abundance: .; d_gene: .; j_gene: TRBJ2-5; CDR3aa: CASSPLKRYGGGQGLETQYF; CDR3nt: TGTGCCAGCAGTCCCCTGAAGCGCTACGGCGGGGGCCAGGGGTTAGAGACCCAGTACTTC
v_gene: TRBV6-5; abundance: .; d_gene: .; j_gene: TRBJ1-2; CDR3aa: CASRSGPPGGYTF; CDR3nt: TGTGCCAGCAGGTCCGGGCCCCCCGGTGGCTACACCTTC
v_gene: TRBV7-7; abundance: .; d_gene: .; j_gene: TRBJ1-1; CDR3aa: CASSPGPGTEAFF; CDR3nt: TGTGCTAGCAGCCCGGGACCCGGCACTGAAGCTTTCTTT
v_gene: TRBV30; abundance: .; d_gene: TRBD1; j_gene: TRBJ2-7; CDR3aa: CAWMGQGSHEQYF; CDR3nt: TGTGCCTGGATGGGACAGGGCAGCCACGAGCAGTACTTC
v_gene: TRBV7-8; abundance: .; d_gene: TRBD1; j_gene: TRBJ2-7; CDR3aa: CASSLQQGGLQYF; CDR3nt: TGTGCCAGCAGCTTACAACAGGGGGGTTTGCAGTACTTC
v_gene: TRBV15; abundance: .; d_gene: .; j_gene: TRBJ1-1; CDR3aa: CATSRDRQNTEAFF; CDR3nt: TGTGCCACCAGCAGAGATAGGCAGAACACTGAAGCTTTCTTT
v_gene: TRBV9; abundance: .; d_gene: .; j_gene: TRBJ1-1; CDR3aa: CASSVAAASGRTEAFF; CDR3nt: TGTGCCAGCAGCGTAGCGGCCGCGTCGGGGCGCACTGAAGCTTTCTTT
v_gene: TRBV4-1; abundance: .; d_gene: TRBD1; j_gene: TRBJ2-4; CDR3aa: CASSQTGALFLTSIQYF; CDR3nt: TGCGCCAGCAGCCAGACAGGGGCCCTTTTTCTGACAAGCATTCAGTACTTC
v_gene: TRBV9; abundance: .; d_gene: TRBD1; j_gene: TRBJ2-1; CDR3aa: CASSVTPGQRYEQFF; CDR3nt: TGTGCCAGCAGCGTAACCCCGGGACAGAGGTATGAGCAGTTCTTC
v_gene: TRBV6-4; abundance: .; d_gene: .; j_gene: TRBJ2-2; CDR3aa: CASSDSAAGTGELFF; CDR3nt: TGTGCCAGCAGTGACTCGGCAGCGGGCACCGGGGAGCTGTTTTTT
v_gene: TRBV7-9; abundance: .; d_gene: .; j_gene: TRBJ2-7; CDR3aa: CASSGQTSSYEQYF; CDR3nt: TGTGCCAGCAGCGGACAGACGAGCTCCTACGAGCAGTACTTC
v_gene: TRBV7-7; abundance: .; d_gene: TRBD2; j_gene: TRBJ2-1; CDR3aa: CASSLAGGKNEQFF; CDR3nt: TGTGCCAGCAGCCTAGCGGGAGGAAAGAATGAGCAGTTCTTC
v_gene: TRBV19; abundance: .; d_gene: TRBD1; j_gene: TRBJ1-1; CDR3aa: CASSYRGGGEAFF; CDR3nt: TGTGCCAGTAGCTACAGGGGAGGGGGTGAAGCTTTCTTT